This paragraph covers one TCR beta chain sequence. The CDR3 spans 15 residues. Trimming took 5 bases from V and 5 from J; bases not matched to a gene: 5. Germline values: CDR1 PRHDT, CDR2 FYEKMQ (reference sequence). The data were taken from a study of blood T cell repertoires in COVID-19. In the study overall: Some COVID-19 samples were acute and others convalescent; all came from the United States, Italy and Spain. In each case, the material was cDNA or gDNA derived from T cells, B-cell-depleted T cells, or PBMCs.

Assay used: immunoSEQ multiplex PCR; TCRdb lists only in-frame clones, some missing. This repertoire shows approximately 55,000 clones, 90% found once; its top ten account for 5.5% to 8%. The material sequenced was peripheral blood. J is TRBJ2-1 and V is TRBV13, with 11 positions matching TRBD1. This TCR was recovered from a man in his forties or fifties with acute or convalescent COVID-19. The CDR3 DNA is TGTGCCAGCAGCAAGGGACAGGGGGAAGACAATGAGCAGTTCTTC. Amino acid sequence: CASSKGQGEDNEQFF.